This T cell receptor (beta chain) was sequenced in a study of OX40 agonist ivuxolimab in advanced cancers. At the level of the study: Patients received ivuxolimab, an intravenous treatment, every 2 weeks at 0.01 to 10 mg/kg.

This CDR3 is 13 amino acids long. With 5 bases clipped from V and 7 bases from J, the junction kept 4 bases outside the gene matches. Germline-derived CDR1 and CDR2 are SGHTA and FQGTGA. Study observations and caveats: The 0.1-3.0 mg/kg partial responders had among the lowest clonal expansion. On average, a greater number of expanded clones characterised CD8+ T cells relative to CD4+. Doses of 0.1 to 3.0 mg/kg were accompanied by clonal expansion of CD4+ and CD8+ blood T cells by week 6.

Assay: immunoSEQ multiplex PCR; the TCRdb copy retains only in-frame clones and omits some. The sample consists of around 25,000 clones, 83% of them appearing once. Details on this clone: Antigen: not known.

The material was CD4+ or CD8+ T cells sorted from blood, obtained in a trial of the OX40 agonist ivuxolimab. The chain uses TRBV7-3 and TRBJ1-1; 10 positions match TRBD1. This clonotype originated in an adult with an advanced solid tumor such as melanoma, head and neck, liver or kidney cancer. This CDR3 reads CASSQTGGLEAFF. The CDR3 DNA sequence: TGTGCCAGCAGCCAGACAGGGGGCCTTGAAGCTTTCTTT.